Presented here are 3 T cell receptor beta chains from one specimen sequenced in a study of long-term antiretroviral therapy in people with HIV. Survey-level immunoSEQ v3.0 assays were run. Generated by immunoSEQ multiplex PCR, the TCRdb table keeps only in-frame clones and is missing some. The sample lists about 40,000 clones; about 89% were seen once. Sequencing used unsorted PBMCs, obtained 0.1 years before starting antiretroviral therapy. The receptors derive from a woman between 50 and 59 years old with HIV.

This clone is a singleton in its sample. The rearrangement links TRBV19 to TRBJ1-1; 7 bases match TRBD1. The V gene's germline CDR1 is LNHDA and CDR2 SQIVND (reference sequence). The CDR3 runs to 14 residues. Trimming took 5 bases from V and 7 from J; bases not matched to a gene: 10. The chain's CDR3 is CASSYMYGTVEAFF. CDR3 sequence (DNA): TGTGCCAGTAGTTATATGTACGGGACAGTTGAAGCTTTCTTT.

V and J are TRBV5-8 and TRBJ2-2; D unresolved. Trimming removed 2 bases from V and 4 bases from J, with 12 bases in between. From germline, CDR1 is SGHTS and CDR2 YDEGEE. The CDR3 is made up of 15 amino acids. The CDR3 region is CASSLKLSSTGELFF. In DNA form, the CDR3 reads TGTGCCAGCAGCTTAAAACTCTCGAGCACCGGGGAGCTGTTTTTT.

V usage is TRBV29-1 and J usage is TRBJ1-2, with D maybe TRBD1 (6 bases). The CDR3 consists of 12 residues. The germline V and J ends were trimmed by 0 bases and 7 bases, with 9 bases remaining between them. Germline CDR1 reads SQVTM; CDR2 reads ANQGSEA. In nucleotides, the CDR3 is TGCAGCGTTGAAGATCCAGGGGTTGGCTACACCTTC. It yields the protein CSVEDPGVGYTF.